A single sample is the source of the 19 T cell receptor beta chains below, sequenced in a study of OX40 agonist ivuxolimab in advanced cancers. The data were produced by immunoSEQ multiplex PCR, yet TCRdb's version contains in-frame clones alone and is incomplete. The table shows 98,000 or so clones, with roughly 87% occurring only once. This sample comprised CD4+ or CD8+ T cells sorted from blood, obtained in a trial of the OX40 agonist ivuxolimab. These TCRs come from an adult with an advanced solid tumor such as melanoma, head and neck, liver or kidney cancer.

V usage is TRBV7-2 and J usage is TRBJ2-2; tentatively, D is TRBD1 (5 bases). The germline V and J ends were trimmed by 5 bases and 3 bases, with 13 bases remaining between them. The CDR3 runs to 15 residues. The germline V gene has CDR1 SGHTA and CDR2 FQGNSA. CDR3 sequence reads: CASSLPPGYTGELFF. The CDR3 DNA is TGTGCCAGCAGCCTTCCCCCAGGGTACACCGGGGAGCTGTTTTTT.

This rearrangement joins TRBV7-2 to TRBJ1-5; 9 bases fit TRBD1. The CDR3 length is 15 residues. V lost 2 bases and J lost 4; bases outside the gene matches: 3. Germline-derived CDR1 and CDR2 are SGHTA and FQGNSA. CDR3 nucleotide sequence: TGTGCCAGCAGCTTAACAGGGGGCAGAAATCAGCCCCAGCATTTT. As protein: CASSLTGGRNQPQHF.

This clone was counted only a few times. The gene calls are TRBV30 and TRBJ1-5, with TRBD1 matching 7 bases. This CDR3 is 14 amino acids long. Per the germline V gene, CDR1 is GTSNPN and CDR2 is SVGIG (reference sequence). Losses at the gene ends were 4 bases for V and 5 bases for J; bases not matched to a gene: 8. In DNA form, the CDR3 reads TGTGCCTGGAACGACAGGGTCGTCGATCAGCCCCAGCATTTT. Translating gives CAWNDRVVDQPQHF. Full variable domain (rest looked up from reference TRBV30 and TRBJ1-5): SQTIHQWPATLVQPVGSPLSLECTVEGTSNPNLYWYRQAAGRGLQLLFYSVGIGQISSEVPQNLSASRPQDRQFILSSKKLLLSDSGFYLCAWNDRVVDQPQHFGDGTRLSIL.

This chain connects TRBV9 to TRBJ1-6; maybe TRBD1 (5 bases). The CDR3 is 15 amino acids. Germline values: CDR1 SGDLS, CDR2 YYNGEE. V was shortened by 2 bases and J by 14 bases, with 20 bases between the two germline ends. This CDR3 is CASSVSGKRGITLHF. The CDR3 bases are TGTGCCAGCAGCGTTTCGGGCAAGAGGGGCATCACCCTCCACTTT. Looking up the rest from reference TRBV9 and TRBJ1-6 gives the full variable domain: DSGVTQTPKHLITATGQRVTLRCSPRSGDLSVYWYQQSLDQGLQFLIQYYNGEERAKGNILERFSAQQFPDLHSELNLSSLELGDSALYFCASSVSGKRGITLHFGNGTRLTVT.

The DNA for the CDR3 is TGTGCCAGCAACCGACAGGGGTTGAACACCGGGGAGCTGTTTTTT. Its protein is CASNRQGLNTGELFF. The V gene is TRBV7-9, the J gene TRBJ2-2; TRBD1 aligns across 8 bases. Germline values: CDR1 SEHNR, CDR2 FQNEAQ (reference sequence). Losses at the gene ends were 7 bases for V and 1 base for J; bases not matched to a gene: 5. The CDR3 covers 15 residues.

This chain joins TRBV11-2 and TRBJ1-1, with TRBD1 as a possible D gene (5 bases). With 0 bases removed from V and 1 base from J, the gap between germline ends came to 15 bases. Germline V gene sequence: CDR1 SGHAT, CDR2 FQNNGV. The CDR3 consists of 17 residues. As DNA, the CDR3 is TGTGCCAGCAGCTTAGATAACCCCGGGACGGGGAACACTGAAGCTTTCTTT. Translated: CASSLDNPGTGNTEAFF. The variable domain in full, completed from reference TRBV11-2 and TRBJ1-1, reads EAGVAQSPRYKIIEKRQSVAFWCNPISGHATLYWYQQILGQGPKLLIQFQNNGVVDDSQLPKDRFSAERLKGVDSTLKIQPAKLEDSAVYLCASSLDNPGTGNTEAFFGQGTRLTVV.

This clone appeared a single time. The chain joins TRBV7-9 to TRBJ1-1, with 7 bases that match TRBD1. This CDR3 comprises 15 residues. Trimming took 5 bases from V and 4 from J; bases not matched to a gene: 10. CDR1 and CDR2 (germline): SEHNR, FQNEAQ (reference sequence). The CDR3 sequence: CASSHRGGLSTEAFF. CDR3 sequence (DNA): TGTGCCAGCAGCCACCGAGGGGGCTTGAGCACTGAAGCTTTCTTT.

The rearrangement links TRBV5-1 to TRBJ2-2; 11 bases match TRBD2. The CDR3 is made up of 17 amino acids. Germline-derived CDR1 and CDR2 are SGHRS and YFSETQ. The V segment lost 0 bases and the J segment 5 bases; nucleotides outside the gene matches: 6. In DNA, the CDR3 is TGCGCCAGCAGCTTGGCGCCTAGCGGGAGGAGGACCGGGGAGCTGTTTTTT. Translation: CASSLAPSGRRTGELFF.

This chain uses TRBV7-2 with TRBJ1-2, with TRBD1 matching 8 bases. J gave up 4 bases and V 1 base, and 5 bases lay outside the gene matches. Germline V CDR1 and CDR2: SGHTA, FQGNSA. CDR3 size: 15 residues. CDR3 loop: CASSLGGTGFYGYTF. DNA for the CDR3: TGTGCCAGCAGCTTAGGCGGGACAGGTTTCTATGGCTACACCTTC. Full variable domain (rest looked up from reference TRBV7-2 and TRBJ1-2): GAGVSQSPSNKVTEKGKDVELRCDPISGHTALYWYRQSLGQGLEFLIYFQGNSAPDKSGLPSDRFSAERTGGSVSTLTIQRTQQEDSAVYLCASSLGGTGFYGYTFGSGTRLTVV.

The chain carries TRBV19 and TRBJ1-2; D ambiguous. Germline assignment: CDR1 LNHDA and CDR2 SQIVND (reference sequence). V lost 0 bases and J 6 bases, leaving 8 bases between the germline ends. The CDR3 is 13 residues long. CDR3 sequence (DNA): TGTGCCAGTAGTATAGAGCCTACCCATGGCTACACCTTC. Protein: CASSIEPTHGYTF.

The chain carries TRBV19 and TRBJ2-3; 12 nucleotides align to TRBD1. The CDR3 loop spans 17 amino acids. Germline CDR1 LNHDA, CDR2 SQIVND (reference sequence). V shed 3 bases and J 6 bases; nucleotides not matched to a gene: 10. This chain's CDR3 is CASSIPPGQGARDTQYF. The CDR3 DNA reads TGTGCCAGTAGTATTCCCCCGGGACAGGGGGCGCGGGATACGCAGTATTTT.

J is TRBJ2-3 and V is TRBV30, with D possibly TRBD1 on 5 matching bases. Germline CDR1 and CDR2: GTSNPN and SVGIG (reference sequence). CDR3 length equals 14 residues. V lost 0 bases to trimming and J lost 0 bases, with 7 bases between them. The CDR3 loop reads CAWSVGLSTDTQYF. DNA of the CDR3: TGTGCCTGGAGTGTGGGGCTCAGCACAGATACGCAGTATTTT.

This clone has only a few counts. The chain links TRBV7-2 to TRBJ2-5, with 8 bases lining up with TRBD1. The length of the CDR3 is 14 residues. The J segment lost 3 bases and the V segment lost 4 bases, leaving 4 bases of the junction unmatched. The V gene's germline CDR1 is SGHTA and CDR2 FQGNSA. CDR3 DNA: TGTGCCAGCAGCTCTCAGACAGGGGAAGAGACCCAGTACTTC. This codes for CASSSQTGEETQYF.

The rearrangement uses TRBV11-2 and TRBJ2-7; D call uncertain. V shed 0 bases and J shed 4 bases, with 13 bases lying between them. The CDR3 length is 15 residues. Germline assignment: CDR1 SGHAT and CDR2 FQNNGV. CDR3 sequence reads: CASSLERMSIYEQYF. The CDR3 DNA reads TGTGCCAGCAGCTTAGAGAGGATGAGCATTTACGAGCAGTACTTC.

V gene TRBV4-3 combines with J gene TRBJ2-4; 7 positions match TRBD2. V shed 1 base, J shed 3 bases, and the junction held 9 bases outside the gene matches. The CDR3 runs to 17 residues. Germline V lookup: CDR1 LGHNA, CDR2 YSLEER. In DNA form, the CDR3 reads TGCGCCAGCAGCCAAGGACGGGGGGAAGCGGTCAAAAACATTCAGTACTTC. Translation: CASSQGRGEAVKNIQYF.

The chain joins TRBV19 to TRBJ1-3, with TRBD1 matching over 7 bases. The germline CDR1 and CDR2 sequences are LNHDA and SQIVND (reference sequence). The CDR3 has 14 amino acids. V gave up 5 bases and J gave up 6 bases; unmatched junction bases: 7. As DNA, the CDR3 is TGTGCCAGTAGTTTACAGGGGAAGGAAAACACCATATATTTT. Protein sequence: CASSLQGKENTIYF.

The chain is built from TRBV5-1 and TRBJ2-5; D may be TRBD1 (6 bases). Trimming removed 0 bases from V and 5 bases from J, with 17 bases in between. The CDR3 has 16 amino acids. Germline V lookup: CDR1 SGHRS, CDR2 YFSETQ. The CDR3 is CASSLAAGVIAETQYF. CDR3 nucleotide sequence: TGCGCCAGCAGCTTGGCCGCAGGGGTTATTGCGGAGACCCAGTACTTC.

This clone appeared once. The chain recombines TRBV7-8 with TRBJ2-7; 8 bases align to TRBD2. The CDR3 loop spans 18 amino acids. Germline values: CDR1 SGHVS, CDR2 FQNEAQ. Trimming cost V 1 base and J 0 bases; bases outside gene matches: 11. The CDR3 reads CASSLVRGGSGSSYEQYF. In DNA form, the CDR3 reads TGTGCCAGCAGCTTAGTACGGGGCGGCAGCGGGAGCTCCTACGAGCAGTACTTC.

This clone was observed a single time. The chain couples TRBV29-1 to TRBJ1-2, with D unclear. Germline V gene lookup returns CDR1 SQVTM and CDR2 ANQGSEA. V lost 3 bases to trimming and J lost 7 bases, with 9 bases between them. CDR3 length: 11 amino acids. Here the CDR3 reads CSVEEGGGYTF. The CDR3, as DNA: TGCAGCGTTGAGGAGGGTGGTGGCTACACCTTC.